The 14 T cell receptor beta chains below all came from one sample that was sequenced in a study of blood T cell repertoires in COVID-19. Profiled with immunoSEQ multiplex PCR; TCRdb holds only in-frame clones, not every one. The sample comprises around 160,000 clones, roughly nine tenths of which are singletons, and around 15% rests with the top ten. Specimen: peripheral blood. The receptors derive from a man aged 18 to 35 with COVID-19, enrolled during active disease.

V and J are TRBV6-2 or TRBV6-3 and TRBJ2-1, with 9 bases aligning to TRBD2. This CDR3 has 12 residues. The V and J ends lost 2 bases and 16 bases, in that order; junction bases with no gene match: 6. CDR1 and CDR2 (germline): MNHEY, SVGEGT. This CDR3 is CASSYPGTSNFF. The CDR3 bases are TGTGCCAGCAGTTACCCCGGGACTAGCAACTTCTTC.

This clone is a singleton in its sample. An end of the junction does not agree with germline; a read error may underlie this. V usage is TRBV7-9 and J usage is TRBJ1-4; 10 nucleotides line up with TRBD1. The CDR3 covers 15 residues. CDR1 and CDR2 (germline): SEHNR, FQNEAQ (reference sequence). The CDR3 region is CASSSTGQGNEKLLF. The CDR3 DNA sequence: TGTGCCAGCAGCTCGACGGGACAGGGGAATGAAAAACTGCTTTTT.

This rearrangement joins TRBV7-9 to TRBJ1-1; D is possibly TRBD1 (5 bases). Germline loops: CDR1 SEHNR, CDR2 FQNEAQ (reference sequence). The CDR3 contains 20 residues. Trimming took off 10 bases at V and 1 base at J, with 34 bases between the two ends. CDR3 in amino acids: CATTPSSLVESDSANTEAFF. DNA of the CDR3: TGTGCCACCACCCCCAGCAGCTTAGTGGAGTCTGACAGTGCGAACACTGAAGCTTTCTTT.

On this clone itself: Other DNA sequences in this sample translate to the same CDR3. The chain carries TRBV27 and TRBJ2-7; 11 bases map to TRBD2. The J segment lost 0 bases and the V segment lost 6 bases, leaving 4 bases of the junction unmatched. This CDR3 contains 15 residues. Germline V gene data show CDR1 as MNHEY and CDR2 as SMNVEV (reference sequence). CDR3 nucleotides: TGTGCCAGCAGCCTGGGACTAGCGGCCTCCTACGAGCAGTACTTC. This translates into CASSLGLAASYEQYF.

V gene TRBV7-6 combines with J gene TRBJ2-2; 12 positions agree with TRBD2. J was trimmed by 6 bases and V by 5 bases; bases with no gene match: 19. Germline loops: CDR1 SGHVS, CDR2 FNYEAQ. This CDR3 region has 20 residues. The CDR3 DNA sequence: TGTGCCAGCAGCATACCGACCGGGGCTAGCGGGAGGGCCGGCGCCGGGGAGCTGTTTTTT. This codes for CASSIPTGASGRAGAGELFF.

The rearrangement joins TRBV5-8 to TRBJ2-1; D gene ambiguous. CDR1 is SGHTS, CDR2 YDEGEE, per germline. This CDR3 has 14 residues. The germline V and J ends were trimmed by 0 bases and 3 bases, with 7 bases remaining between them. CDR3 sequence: CASSLGGYYNEQFF. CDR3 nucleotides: TGTGCCAGCAGCTTGGGCGGTTACTACAATGAGCAGTTCTTC.

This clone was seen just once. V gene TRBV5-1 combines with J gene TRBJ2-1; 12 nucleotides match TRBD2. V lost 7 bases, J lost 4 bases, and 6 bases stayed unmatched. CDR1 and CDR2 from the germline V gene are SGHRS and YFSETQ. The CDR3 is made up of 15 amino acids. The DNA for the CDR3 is TGCGCCAGCTTTCAGACTAGCGGGAGTTACAATGAGCAGTTCTTC. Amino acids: CASFQTSGSYNEQFF.

CDR3 bases: TGTGCCAGCAGCCGTGGCAGGGGAGGGACTGGGGCCAACGTCCTGACTTTC. Amino acids: CASSRGRGGTGANVLTF. The chain is built from TRBV5-4 and TRBJ2-6; a possible D gene is TRBD2 (7 bases). Germline CDR1 SGHNT, CDR2 YYREEE (reference sequence). Trimming stripped 4 bases from V and 2 bases from J, with 16 bases between. The CDR3 covers 17 residues. Filled out from reference TRBV5-4 and TRBJ2-6, the complete variable domain reads ETGVTQSPTHLIKTRGQQVTLRCSSQSGHNTVSWYQQALGQGPQFIFQYYREEENGRGNFPPRFSGLQFPNYSSELNVNALELDDSALYLCASSRGRGGTGANVLTFGAGSRLTVL.

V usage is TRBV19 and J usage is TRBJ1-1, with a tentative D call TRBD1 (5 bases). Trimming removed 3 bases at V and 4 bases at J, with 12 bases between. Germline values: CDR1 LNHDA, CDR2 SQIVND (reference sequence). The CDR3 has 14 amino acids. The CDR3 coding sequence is TGTGCCAGTAGTATGGGGCCATCTAGCACTGAAGCTTTCTTT. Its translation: CASSMGPSSTEAFF.

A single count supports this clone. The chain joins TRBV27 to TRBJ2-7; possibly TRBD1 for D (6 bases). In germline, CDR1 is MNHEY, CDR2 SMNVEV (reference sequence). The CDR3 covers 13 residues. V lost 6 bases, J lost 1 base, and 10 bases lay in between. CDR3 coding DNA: TGTGCCAGCAGAAACAGGGAATCCTACGAGCAGTACTTC. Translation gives CASRNRESYEQYF.

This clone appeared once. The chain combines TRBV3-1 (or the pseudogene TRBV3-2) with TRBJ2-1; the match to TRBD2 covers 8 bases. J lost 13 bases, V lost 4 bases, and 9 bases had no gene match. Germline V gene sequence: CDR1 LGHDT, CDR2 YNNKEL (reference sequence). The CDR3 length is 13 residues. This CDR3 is CASSLRAGVDQFF. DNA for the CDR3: TGTGCCAGCAGCCTGCGAGCGGGAGTCGATCAGTTCTTC.

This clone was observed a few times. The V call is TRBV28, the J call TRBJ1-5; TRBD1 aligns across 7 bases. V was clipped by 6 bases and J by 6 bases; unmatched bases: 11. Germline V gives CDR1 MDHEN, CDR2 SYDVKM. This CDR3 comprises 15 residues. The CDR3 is CASSPGTVVFQPQHF. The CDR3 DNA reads TGTGCCAGCAGCCCGGGGACAGTGGTGTTTCAGCCCCAGCATTTT.

CDR3 protein: CASSFSRGQDISGANVLTF. The CDR3 DNA sequence: TGTGCCAGCAGCTTCTCCAGGGGACAGGATATCTCTGGGGCCAACGTCCTGACTTTC. The chain is built from TRBV7-2 and TRBJ2-6; TRBD1 matches 8 bases. This CDR3 spans 19 amino acids. CDR1 is SGHTA and CDR2 is FQGNSA in the germline V gene. Losses at the gene ends were 3 bases for V and 0 bases for J; bases not matched to a gene: 10.

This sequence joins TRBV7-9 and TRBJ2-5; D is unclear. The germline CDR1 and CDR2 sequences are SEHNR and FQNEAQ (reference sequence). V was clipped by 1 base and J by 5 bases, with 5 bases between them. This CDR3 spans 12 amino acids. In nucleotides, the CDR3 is TGTGCCAGCAGCTTAGTTTCGGAGACCCAGTACTTC. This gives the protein CASSLVSETQYF.